The 25 T cell receptor beta chains below come from one sample, sequenced in a study of T-cell memory formation after mild COVID-19. TCRdb used MiXCR to reprocess the 5' RACE reads, holding one entry per CDR3 protein. The sample holds 140,000 to 150,000 distinct CDR3 sequences, 6% to 7% seen once. Sequenced material: PBMCs or a T cell subset sorted from them (not recorded which). All receptors derive from an adult woman who had mild COVID-19 (a few samples of this study predate the infection). Cell type and time point are not known.

This chain links TRBV20-1 with TRBJ1-5; 7 positions match TRBD1. Per the germline V gene, CDR1 is DFQATT and CDR2 is SNEGSKA (reference sequence). V dropped 7 bases and J dropped 3; count of bases not matched to a gene: 6. The CDR3 totals 13 residues. The CDR3 here is CSGRGQINQPQHF. The CDR3 DNA sequence: TGCAGTGGTAGGGGACAGATCAATCAGCCCCAGCATTTT.

V and J are TRBV27 and TRBJ1-1; D ambiguous. The V gene's germline CDR1 is MNHEY and CDR2 SMNVEV (reference sequence). This CDR3 region has 14 residues. V shed 3 bases and J shed 1 base, with 9 bases lying between them. CDR3 coding DNA: TGTGCCAGCAGTTTTCTCGAGAGGAACACTGAAGCTTTCTTT. Residues: CASSFLERNTEAFF.

This clonotype was found a few times. J is TRBJ2-2 and V is TRBV19, with D possibly matching TRBD1 (5 bases). This CDR3 comprises 16 residues. Germline CDR1 is LNHDA and CDR2 is SQIVND (reference sequence). Between the trimmed V and J ends, which lost 3 bases and 7 bases, there was a span of 18 bases. Written as DNA, the CDR3 is TGTGCCAGTAGTATCCCCCGCGGCCAGGGCAGCGGGGAGCTGTTTTTT. Translated, it gives CASSIPRGQGSGELFF.

The rearrangement uses TRBV11-2 and TRBJ2-1; maybe TRBD1 (5 bases). V lost 5 bases and J lost 3, with 8 bases in between. This CDR3 is 13 amino acids long. The V gene's germline CDR1 is SGHAT and CDR2 FQNNGV. The CDR3 nucleotides are TGTGCCAGCAGCCAGGGATACTACAATGAGCAGTTCTTC. It specifies CASSQGYYNEQFF.

The chain joins TRBV28 to TRBJ2-7; D assignment may be TRBD1 or TRBD2 (5 bases each). Trimming left V 5 bases short and J 2 bases short, with 13 bases between. This CDR3 has 14 residues. Germline CDR1 is MDHEN and CDR2 is SYDVKM. This CDR3 is CASSLMGPPYEQYF. The CDR3 coding sequence is TGTGCCAGCAGTCTAATGGGACCCCCCTACGAGCAGTACTTC. Full variable domain (rest looked up from reference TRBV28 and TRBJ2-7): DVKVTQSSRYLVKRTGEKVFLECVQDMDHENMFWYRQDPGLGLRLIYFSYDVKMKEKGDIPEGYSVSREKKERFSLILESASTNQTSMYLCASSLMGPPYEQYFGPGTRLTVT.

In its sample, this clonotype was seen a few times. This chain connects TRBV5-6 to TRBJ2-6; 8 bases are shared with TRBD1. The germline V gene encodes CDR1 SGHDT and CDR2 YYEEEE. The CDR3 has 17 amino acids. V lost 4 bases to trimming and J lost 3 bases; unmatched junction nucleotides: 9. This CDR3 is CASSEKQGVGGANVLTF. CDR3 in DNA: TGTGCCAGCAGCGAAAAACAGGGGGTAGGTGGGGCCAACGTCCTGACTTTC.

This clonotype was seen at least ten times. The chain links TRBV12-3 or TRBV12-4 to TRBJ2-3; 7 bases match TRBD1. Trimming took 4 bases from V and 2 from J; bases not matched to a gene: 21. The length of the CDR3 is 20 residues. The CDR3 protein is CASSWLGIFLRQGNTDTQYF. In DNA form, the CDR3 reads TGTGCCAGCAGTTGGTTAGGAATATTTTTAAGACAGGGAAACACAGATACGCAGTATTTT.

This clonotype has a count of ten or more. The CDR3 DNA reads TGTGCCAGCAGGGTAAAGGGGGCTGTGTCCTACGAGCAGTACTTC. This sequence encodes CASRVKGAVSYEQYF. The chain uses TRBV6-6 and TRBJ2-7, with TRBD1 identical over 7 bases. Germline lookup yields CDR1 MNHNY and CDR2 SVGAGI (reference sequence). With V trimmed by 6 bases and J by 1 base, 9 bases remained unmatched. The CDR3 sequence is 15 residues long.

This clonotype was detected many times. This chain links TRBV20-1 with TRBJ2-1; D is undetermined. Germline V gives CDR1 DFQATT, CDR2 SNEGSKA (reference sequence). The V end lost 1 base, the J end lost 0 bases, and 7 bases lay between the germline ends. The CDR3 has 14 amino acids. CDR3 protein: CSARGRTSYNEQFF. The CDR3 region has the DNA TGCAGTGCTAGAGGGCGGACCTCCTACAATGAGCAGTTCTTC.

This chain uses TRBV7-2 with TRBJ1-1; D might be TRBD1 (6 bases). Between the trimmed V and J ends, which lost 3 bases and 1 base, there was a span of 12 bases. Germline CDR1 is SGHTA and CDR2 is FQGNSA. The CDR3 length is 15 residues. The CDR3 DNA reads as TGTGCCAGCAGCTTCTGGGGGGCTCGGAACACTGAAGCTTTCTTT. Translated, it gives CASSFWGARNTEAFF.

The V gene is TRBV29-1, the J gene TRBJ1-4, with 7 bases aligning to TRBD1. This CDR3 is 12 amino acids long. The germline V gene encodes CDR1 SQVTM and CDR2 ANQGSEA. V shed 0 bases and J 14 bases; nucleotides not matched to a gene: 6. The CDR3 DNA sequence: TGCAGCGTTGAAGATAGGGACAGAAGGCTGTTTTTT. It is translated as CSVEDRDRRLFF.

In this sample, this clonotype turned up many times. The chain carries TRBV11-2 and TRBJ1-3, with D uncertain. The CDR3 covers 12 residues. Germline CDR1 is SGHAT and CDR2 is FQNNGV. V was pared by 3 bases and J by 4 bases, with 4 bases between. CDR3 sequence reads: CASSFGGNTIYF. The CDR3 DNA reads TGTGCCAGCAGCTTCGGCGGAAACACCATATATTTT.

The table lists this clonotype with many counts. The gene calls are TRBV12-3 or TRBV12-4 and TRBJ1-5, with D possibly matching TRBD1 (6 bases). The V and J ends lost 5 bases and 2 bases respectively, with 16 bases between them. CDR3 length equals 16 residues. CDR3 sequence reads: CASSPRTGQRNQPQHF. CDR3 DNA sequence: TGTGCCAGCAGTCCGAGAACTGGACAGCGCAATCAGCCCCAGCATTTT.

This rearrangement joins TRBV18 to TRBJ1-3; 9 bases fit TRBD1. The CDR3 spans 16 residues. Losses at the gene ends were 4 bases for V and 2 bases for J; bases not matched to a gene: 6. Germline CDR1 KGHSH, CDR2 LQKENI. CDR3 DNA sequence: TGTGCCAGCTCACTCGGACAGGGGCTCCCTGGAAACACCATATATTTT. Its protein is CASSLGQGLPGNTIYF.

Notes on this clonotype: An end of the junction differs from the germline gene, which may be a read error. This chain connects TRBV20-1 to TRBJ1-4; D unresolved. The CDR3 loop spans 15 amino acids. Germline CDR1 and CDR2: DFQATT and SNEGSKA (reference sequence). CDR3 amino acids: CSARDPGRAKEKLFF. CDR3 DNA: TGCAGTGCTAGAGATCCGGGGAGGGCTAAGGAAAAACTGTTTTTT.

The chain combines TRBV24-1 with TRBJ2-1; perhaps TRBD2 as D (6 bases). The germline V gene has CDR1 KGHDR and CDR2 SFDVKD. The CDR3 length is 14 residues. Trimming removed 5 bases at V and 6 bases at J, with 13 bases between. The CDR3 bases are TGTGCCACCAGTGGGGGGACTCCTGGCAATGAGCAGTTCTTC. It yields the protein CATSGGTPGNEQFF.

This clonotype was found many times. This chain connects TRBV11-2 to TRBJ2-1; D could derive from TRBD1 or TRBD2 (6 bases each). Per the germline V gene, CDR1 is SGHAT and CDR2 is FQNNGV. This CDR3 spans 18 amino acids. V dropped 1 base and J dropped 9 bases, with 25 bases sitting between them. CDR3 bases: TGTGCCAGCAGCTTAGGGCGGGGAATCGGGGGCCGTTATACTGAGCAGTTCTTC. Amino acids: CASSLGRGIGGRYTEQFF.

This clonotype was seen more than once but under ten times. The chain has TRBV5-6 and TRBJ2-7; D may match TRBD1 or TRBD2 (5 bases each). Germline V gives CDR1 SGHDT, CDR2 YYEEEE. V was trimmed by 2 bases and J by 2 bases, leaving 11 bases between them. This CDR3 spans 14 amino acids. This chain's CDR3 is CASSFIRGTYEQYF. CDR3 in DNA: TGTGCCAGCAGCTTCATCCGGGGCACCTACGAGCAGTACTTC.

The sample holds many counts of this clonotype. The chain combines TRBV7-3 with TRBJ1-1, with D possibly matching TRBD1 (6 bases). Germline V gene sequence: CDR1 SGHTA, CDR2 FQGTGA. V was trimmed by 5 bases and J by 0 bases, leaving 16 bases between them. The length of the CDR3 is 16 residues. CDR3 sequence (DNA): TGTGCCAGCAGCCAAACAGGGAAGACAGTGAACACTGAAGCTTTCTTT. Translated, it gives CASSQTGKTVNTEAFF.

This clonotype was found a few times. V is TRBV2 and J is TRBJ1-2; D remains ambiguous. Germline V CDR1 and CDR2: SNHLY, FYNNEI. Trimming stripped 2 bases from V and 2 bases from J, with 9 bases between. The length of the CDR3 is 14 residues. CDR3 loop: CASSERRQNYGYTF. In nucleotides, the CDR3 is TGTGCCAGCAGTGAAAGACGGCAGAACTATGGCTACACCTTC.

This clonotype was picked up a small number of times. The rearrangement joins TRBV6-5 to TRBJ2-7; 14 nucleotides line up with TRBD2. Germline CDR1 MNHEY, CDR2 SVGAGI. Trimming at V came to 2 bases and at J to 6 bases, leaving 3 bases not matched to a gene. The CDR3 sequence is 15 residues long. DNA of the CDR3: TGTGCCAGCAGTTACACCGGACTAGCGGGAGGCGAGCAGTACTTC. This encodes CASSYTGLAGGEQYF.

This clonotype was detected ten times or more. V and J are TRBV11-1 and TRBJ2-3, with D possibly being TRBD2 (6 bases). Trimming took off 5 bases at V and 2 bases at J, with 11 bases between the two ends. CDR3 length equals 14 residues. Germline CDR1 SGHAT, CDR2 FQDESV (reference sequence). CDR3 residues: CASSLRTNTDTQYF. For the CDR3, the DNA is TGTGCCAGCAGCCTTCGGACTAACACAGATACGCAGTATTTT.

This clonotype has at least ten counts. The chain has TRBV5-1 and TRBJ1-1, with unresolved D. The CDR3 spans 13 residues. Deletions cut 0 bases from V and 5 bases from J, with 8 bases between. Germline loops: CDR1 SGHRS, CDR2 YFSETQ. In nucleotides, the CDR3 is TGCGCCAGCAGCTTGGAAGGGAGAACTGAAGCTTTCTTT. Translating it yields CASSLEGRTEAFF.

This clonotype has a handful of counts. The chain employs TRBV29-1 and TRBJ2-7; TRBD1 matches 9 bases. Germline-derived CDR1 and CDR2 are SQVTM and ANQGSEA. The CDR3 totals 13 residues. V lost 5 bases and J lost 5; bases outside the gene matches: 7. The CDR3 is CSVRRGQGDEQYF. The CDR3 DNA sequence: TGCAGCGTTCGTCGGGGACAGGGTGACGAGCAGTACTTC.

This clonotype was observed a handful of times. This sequence joins TRBV7-9 and TRBJ2-2; D perhaps matches TRBD2 (5 bases). The V end lost 1 base, the J end lost 6 bases, and 12 bases lay between the germline ends. CDR1 and CDR2 (germline): SEHNR, FQNEAQ (reference sequence). CDR3 length: 15 amino acids. CDR3 nucleotide sequence: TGTGCCAGCAGCTTAGTGGCAGGAGGACCCGGGGAGCTGTTTTTT. It codes for CASSLVAGGPGELFF.